Listed below are T cell receptor beta chains from one sample, sequenced in a study of T cells in Graves' hyperthyroidism and ophthalmopathy. TCRdb re-derived calls from the multiplex PCR reads in MiXCR, one entry per CDR3 protein. The sample carries hundreds of thousands of distinct CDR3 sequences, over 12% recorded once. Specimen: blood. The receptor source for this set is a woman aged 40 to 49 with Graves' ophthalmopathy. The CDR3 runs from the conserved cysteine through the conserved F or W. Clone sizes are given selectively: once, few, many, or a class where the clone is expanded.

>-|TRBJ2-4|15|TRBV30
CAWSVLGGSKAIQYF
>once|TRBJ1-5|14|TRBV4-1
CASSQLGIRQPQHF
>many|TRBJ1-2|14|TRBV20-1
CSARDTAPNYGYTF
>many|TRBJ1-3|15|TRBV28
CASIRSGSSGNTIYF
>-|TRBJ1-1|13|TRBV11-2
CASSLYQTGEAFF
>many|TRBJ1-5|12|TRBV6-5
CAGGLGNQPQHF
>many|TRBJ1-1|15|TRBV6-2/TRBV6-3
CASSYKGLMNTEAFF
>few|TRBJ2-7|14|TRBV9
CASSRQGDYDEQYF
>many|TRBJ2-7|13|TRBV20-1
CSARPMGSYEQYF
>many|TRBJ2-2|12|TRBV7-8
CASSFWTGELFF
>many|TRBJ2-7|16|TRBV7-2
CASSLAQQGFGYEQYF
>many|TRBJ1-1|13|TRBV5-1
CASSKAGGTEAFF
>-|TRBJ1-1|14|TRBV12-5
CASSPGRVSTEAFF
>many|TRBJ1-2|14|TRBV6-1
CASSEAWQGMGYTF
>many|TRBJ2-7|15|TRBV5-1
CASKSDRRFSYEQYF
>-|TRBJ1-1|11|TRBV12-5
CASGFATEAFF
>few|TRBJ1-1|13|TRBV5-4
CASSLDIYTEAFF
>many|TRBJ1-1|8|TRBV24-1
CSNTEAFF
>many|TRBJ1-1|14|TRBV13
CASSLLGSGGEAFF
>many|TRBJ1-2|17|TRBV28
CASSSLGQGQELAGYTF
>few|TRBJ2-7|12|TRBV29-1
CSILQAFDEQYF
>many|TRBJ1-1|15|TRBV7-9
CASSLAIGAGAEAFF
>few|TRBJ2-7|16|TRBV9
CASSVDSAGGFYEQYF
>many|TRBJ1-1|13|TRBV20-1
CSARDLVSTEAFF
>many|TRBJ2-3|13|TRBV19
CASSPPQADTQYF
>many|TRBJ2-5|13|TRBV20-1
CSDKAGDQETQYF
>-|TRBJ2-6|19|TRBV28
CASSLWALGTEAGANILTF
>-|TRBJ2-7|15|TRBV27
CASSLLGGQPYEQYF
>many|TRBJ1-1|12|TRBV29-1
CSVWTGLTEAFF
>many|TRBJ2-7|13|TRBV28
CASSLSHRVEQYF
>many|TRBJ2-3|16|TRBV27
CAISRYSGRLADTQYF
>few|TRBJ2-5|16|TRBV28
CASSGVDSGREGAQYF
>few|TRBJ2-4|13|TRBV3-1
CASSQVVGGIQYF
>few|TRBJ2-7|15|TRBV4-3
CASSRTQGASYEQYF
>many|TRBJ2-5|14|TRBV12-3/TRBV12-4
CASSHPGVGETQYF
>many|TRBJ2-7|17|TRBV28
CASSTPLPGLAGNEQYF
>-|TRBJ1-1|14|TRBV30
CAWKLLDRDTEAFF
>many|TRBJ1-1|12|TRBV6-1
CAAQGPYTEAFF
>many|TRBJ1-5|15|TRBV30
CAWSVPDKGYQPQHF
>-|TRBJ1-1|14|TRBV11-3
CASSPSRDLTSAFF
>many|TRBJ1-1|12|TRBV18
CASSMGDTEAFF